This T cell receptor beta chain was captured in a study of blood T cell repertoires in COVID-19. Across the study: Both acute and convalescent COVID-19 samples were obtained from the United States, Italy and Spain. From T cells, B-cell-depleted T cells, or PBMCs came the material, which was cDNA or gDNA.

The CDR3 spans 14 residues. The germline CDR1 and CDR2 sequences are MDHEN and SYDVKM. V dropped 7 bases and J dropped 5; count of bases not matched to a gene: 8. Original analysis: Researchers report that nucleated cell counts were estimated from reference gene primer amplification. Here immunoSEQ multiplex PCR was the method, and the copy in TCRdb shows in-frame clones only, minus some. The V and J calls and clone size were taken over from that table, and D and trimming were inferred from the DNA. The table has 130,000 to 150,000 clones, about 76% seen once. The rearrangement links TRBV28 to TRBJ2-3; 8 positions agree with TRBD1. This TCR was recovered from a human donor in a cohort sampled during active COVID-19. The sequenced sample consisted of peripheral blood. CDR3 nucleotides: TGTGCCAGCATCCCAGGGGGCGATTTAGATACGCAGTATTTT. Its protein is CASIPGGDLDTQYF.